One T cell receptor (beta chain) is described in this entry. This sample is drawn from a study of blood T cell repertoires in COVID-19. Across the study: Acute and convalescent COVID-19 samples came from the United States, Italy and Spain. PBMCs, B-cell-depleted T cells, or T cells were the source of the cDNA or gDNA that made up the material.

While infection was still active, Seattle patients were enrolled and then followed longitudinally. V was cut by 1 base and J by 5 bases, with 9 bases left in between. The CDR3 is 13 amino acids. Germline V gives CDR1 SGDLS, CDR2 YYNGEE. As handled by the study authors: Using reference gene primer amplification, nucleated cell counts were estimated. Measured with immunoSEQ multiplex PCR; TCRdb has only the in-frame clones, and not every one. V, J and clone size were drawn from that table, and D and trimming were deduced from the DNA. The profile shows under 250,000 clones, more than 70% of them singletons.

Sequenced: peripheral blood. V gene TRBV9 combines with J gene TRBJ1-2; D is ambiguous. The sequence was obtained from a woman aged 30 to 39 with COVID-19, enrolled during active disease. The CDR3 reads CASSVKGGYGYTF. The CDR3 bases are TGTGCCAGCAGCGTAAAGGGAGGTTATGGCTACACCTTC.